This T cell receptor beta chain comes out of a study of molecular identifiers for immune sequencing clone quantification. Study observations and caveats: Clones above 20 RNA copies contained over 98% of effector molecules but under 1% of naive ones.

Previously described methods and listed TCR primers were employed for the bulk TCR libraries. A single record per CDR3 protein comes from TCRdb applying MiXCR to the PCR reads. This table has 600,000 to 650,000 distinct CDR3 sequences, around 20% appearing once. The V gene lost 8 bases and the J gene lost 2 bases, with 16 bases spanning the gap. The germline V gene encodes CDR1 KGHDR and CDR2 SFDVKD. The CDR3 has 15 amino acids. This clonotype was found a few times. What it recognizes is unknown. This receptor was taken from a human donor in good health. Some libraries in this study had Jurkat cell RNA spiked in. This chain connects TRBV24-1 to TRBJ2-3, with D perhaps matching TRBD2 (6 bases). Sequencing used naive CD8+ T cells from blood, with Jurkat cell RNA spiked in. Subset defined: FACS-sorted CD8+CD4-CCR7+CD45RA+ naive T cells. The CDR3 coding sequence is TGTGCCACCACTGGGGGGTGCAAACTCACAGATACGCAGTATTTT. Encoded protein: CATTGGCKLTDTQYF.